This TCR beta chain was documented in a study of blood T cells in healthy people across ages. Using a J-beta primer mix together with a sample-barcoded 5' primer, a second PCR was run for about 6 to 12 cycles. Each CDR3 protein gets one entry after TCRdb re-called the 5' RACE reads with MiXCR. The data show approximately 790,000 distinct CDR3 sequences, around 68% seen once. The CDR3 runs 15 residues. Germline values: CDR1 SGHTA, CDR2 FQGNSA. J gave up 10 bases and V 5 bases, and 14 bases lay outside the gene matches. This sequence originates from a man aged 25 to 40 in good health. The sample comprised blood. The rearrangement uses TRBV7-2 and TRBJ2-1, with 7 bases fitting TRBD1. The CDR3 nucleotides are TGTGCCAGCAGCCCAGGACACCCCTTCAGGGGGGAGCAGTTCTTC. Encoded protein: CASSPGHPFRGEQFF.